This TCR beta chain derives from a study of blood T cell repertoires in COVID-19. Study information: Researchers got acute and convalescent COVID-19 samples from the United States, Italy and Spain. PBMCs, B-cell-depleted T cells, or T cells provided the cDNA or gDNA that made up the material.

Donors in Cohort 3 counted as recovered after two negative PCRs, clearance, or symptom resolution. Authors' data handling: Amplification of reference gene primers provided the estimated nucleated cell counts. Only in-frame clones appear in the TCRdb table, and some are missing; sequencing was by immunoSEQ multiplex PCR. Clone size and the V and J calls come from that table; the DNA yielded D and trimming. Among over 300,000 clones listed, about 91% were seen once. This CDR3 spans 12 amino acids. V was clipped by 3 bases and J by 2 bases, with 4 bases between them. Input material: PBMCs or T cells enriched from blood (not recorded which). This clonotype was sampled from a woman aged 40-49 years who had recovered from COVID-19. The rearrangement joins TRBV12-3 or TRBV12-4 to TRBJ1-1; D not certain. CDR3 bases: TGTGCCAGCAGTTTCACTAACACTGAAGCTTTCTTT. This sequence encodes CASSFTNTEAFF.